This is a list of T cell receptor beta chains from one sample in a study of T cells expressing NK-cell markers. TCRdb derives one entry per CDR3 protein from the 5' RACE reads, leaving out DNA. Here the sample table reports 250,000 or so distinct CDR3 sequences. The specimen was blood T cells: a sorted CD56 or NKG2C T cell subset, CD4+ or CD8+ T cells, or bulk PBMC T cells (not recorded which). Receptors originate from a woman between 18 and 70 years old in good health. CDR3s include the opening cysteine and the closing phenylalanine or tryptophan.

cdr3_length | j_call | v_call | cdr3_aa
15 | TRBJ2-1 | TRBV29-1 | CSVYSGSGGYNEQFF
13 | TRBJ1-2 | TRBV18 | CASSPVQGDYYTF
13 | TRBJ1-6 | TRBV30 | CAWGTDKNSPLHF
11 | TRBJ2-1 | TRBV4-3 | CASSRPGEMVF
17 | TRBJ1-1 | TRBV11-2 | CASSLLDRGRVNTEAFF
18 | TRBJ2-2 | TRBV11-2 | CASSSHRGGRGKDGELFF
16 | TRBJ1-3 | TRBV9 | CASSGYGQGSINTIYF
15 | TRBJ1-5 | TRBV6-2/TRBV6-3 | CATQPGQGFSQPQHF
16 | TRBJ2-7 | TRBV5-1 | CASSWPKGQGVDEQYF
13 | TRBJ1-1 | TRBV30 | CAWGFGENTEAFF
14 | TRBJ2-3 | TRBV6-5 | CASSFATGETTQYF
14 | TRBJ2-7 | TRBV29-1 | CSVATRTGSYEQYF
14 | TRBJ2-4 | TRBV20-1 | CSARDGGGDNIQYF
13 | TRBJ1-2 | TRBV7-2 | CASSGMRTGGYTF
14 | TRBJ2-1 | TRBV6-1 | CASGLAGQSSEQFF
14 | TRBJ1-2 | TRBV7-2 | CASSIRIFNYGYTF
13 | TRBJ2-2 | TRBV4-3 | CASSHLYTGELFF
15 | TRBJ2-3 | TRBV5-1 | CASSSGGRDTDTQYF
19 | TRBJ2-3 | TRBV5-1 | CASSLVGRTSGGKRDTQYF
15 | TRBJ2-7 | TRBV12-3/TRBV12-4 | CASSFRGRAGDEQYF
16 | TRBJ2-2 | TRBV18 | CASSYLLAGNTGELFF
15 | TRBJ1-2 | TRBV15 | CATSRTGTVGDGYTF
16 | TRBJ1-6 | TRBV4-3 | CASSQDLGRGNSPLHF
15 | TRBJ2-2 | TRBV12-3/TRBV12-4 | CASSLRDRGAGELFF
16 | TRBJ2-2 | TRBV5-1 | CASSLEAVANTGELFF
14 | TRBJ2-3 | TRBV29-1 | CSVVTRPPEDTQYF
13 | TRBJ2-1 | TRBV6-1 | CASYGGRALGQFF
14 | TRBJ1-4 | TRBV20-1 | CSARDRRGREKLFF
15 | TRBJ1-5 | TRBV12-3/TRBV12-4 | CASSLEGPEGQPQHF
14 | TRBJ2-1 | TRBV6-2/TRBV6-3 | CASRSLAGGNEQFF
16 | TRBJ1-6 | TRBV18 | CASSPTDRYYNSPLHF
16 | TRBJ2-7 | TRBV12-3/TRBV12-4 | CASSLDGGTQPLEQYF
15 | TRBJ2-1 | TRBV25-1 | CASSVTSGNKNEQFF
15 | TRBJ2-1 | TRBV7-6 | CASSGGSGIYNEQFF
14 | TRBJ1-5 | TRBV7-9 | CASSLVEVGQPQHF
17 | TRBJ1-2 | TRBV7-9 | CASSPSGGAVASYGYTF
16 | TRBJ2-2 | TRBV7-2 | CASSLAGQSNTGELFF
15 | TRBJ1-1 | TRBV15 | CATSTLGTGRTEAFF
14 | TRBJ2-5 | TRBV10-3 | CAIRESSGRETQYF
14 | TRBJ2-2 | TRBV2 | CASNVAGNTGELFF
15 | TRBJ2-5 | TRBV6-2/TRBV6-3 | CASSYFGSGSETQYF
12 | TRBJ1-1 | TRBV7-8 | CASSLVGQVPFF
14 | TRBJ1-4 | TRBV7-2 | CASSLYGGREKLFF
15 | TRBJ2-7 | TRBV5-1 | CASSSTGLAGIEQYF
13 | TRBJ2-3 | TRBV18 | CASSLSTADTQYF
14 | TRBJ1-3 | TRBV9 | CASSVGVYGNTIYF
15 | TRBJ2-3 | TRBV29-1 | CSAPGRVMSTDTQYF
15 | TRBJ2-3 | TRBV7-7 | CASSPGTSGVDTQYF
15 | TRBJ2-2 | TRBV5-1 | CASSLTAGNTGELFF
16 | TRBJ1-6 | TRBV5-1 | CASSRGPDRGYSPLHF
15 | TRBJ1-6 | TRBV7-2 | CASSQPNSYNSPLHF
16 | TRBJ2-1 | TRBV10-1 | CASSESPSGGYNEQFF
19 | TRBJ2-1 | TRBV7-6 | CASSLAPSGRAHSYNEQFF